Each of the 25 T cell receptor beta chains below was sequenced from the same sample in a study of blood T cell repertoires in COVID-19. Measured with immunoSEQ multiplex PCR; TCRdb has only the in-frame clones, and not every one. The sample has about 260,000 clones, approximately 86% seen once; the top ten hold roughly 5%. Sequencing input: peripheral blood. These receptors were taken from a woman aged 60-75 years with COVID-19, enrolled during active disease.

The chain joins TRBV7-9 to TRBJ2-7; TRBD2 might be the D (6 bases). Between the trimmed V and J ends, which lost 2 bases and 2 bases, there was a span of 13 bases. The length of the CDR3 is 15 residues. From germline, CDR1 is SEHNR and CDR2 FQNEAQ (reference sequence). CDR3 DNA: TGTGCCAGCAGCTTAAGTAGCGGACCCACCTACGAGCAGTACTTC. Amino acid sequence: CASSLSSGPTYEQYF.

The V and J genes are TRBV5-1 and TRBJ1-6, with 9 nucleotides matching TRBD1. CDR1 and CDR2 from the germline V gene are SGHRS and YFSETQ. V shed 5 bases, J shed 7 bases, and the junction held 7 bases outside the gene matches. The CDR3 is made up of 15 amino acids. CDR3 sequence reads: CASRGTGPMNSPLHF. As DNA, the CDR3 is TGCGCCAGCAGAGGGACAGGGCCGATGAATTCACCCCTCCACTTT.

This chain links TRBV30 with TRBJ2-6; TRBD1 matches 7 bases. Germline V gene data show CDR1 as GTSNPN and CDR2 as SVGIG (reference sequence). J lost 2 bases, V lost 3 bases, and 7 bases had no gene match. This CDR3 has 16 residues. CDR3: CAWRSGTVPGANVLTF. In DNA, the CDR3 is TGTGCCTGGAGATCCGGGACAGTCCCTGGGGCCAACGTCCTGACTTTC.

CDR3 sequence reads: CASRKSWARGSTDTEAFF. CDR3 bases: TGCGCCAGCAGGAAAAGCTGGGCTCGTGGGTCGACGGACACTGAAGCTTTCTTT. This chain links TRBV5-1 with TRBJ1-1, with D uncertain. The germline V gene has CDR1 SGHRS and CDR2 YFSETQ. V gave up 5 bases and J gave up 3 bases, with 26 bases separating them. There are 18 residues in the CDR3.

The chain employs TRBV5-1 and TRBJ1-5, with 7 bases matching TRBD1. Per germline, CDR1 SGHRS and CDR2 YFSETQ. The V segment lost 0 bases and the J segment 9 bases; nucleotides outside the gene matches: 6. This CDR3 contains 14 residues. The DNA of the CDR3 is TGCGCCAGCAGCTTGGGACAGGGCCAGTGGCCCCAGCATTTT. Protein: CASSLGQGQWPQHF.

This chain uses TRBV19 with TRBJ1-5; 10 bases line up with TRBD1. Germline-derived CDR1 and CDR2 are LNHDA and SQIVND (reference sequence). The CDR3 loop spans 16 amino acids. The V and J ends lost 4 bases and 0 bases, in that order; junction bases with no gene match: 3. CDR3 sequence: CASSKGQGYSNQPQHF. The CDR3 bases are TGTGCCAGTAGTAAGGGACAGGGGTATAGCAATCAGCCCCAGCATTTT.

The chain carries TRBV11-2 and TRBJ2-1, with 11 bases lining up with TRBD2. The V gene's germline CDR1 is SGHAT and CDR2 FQNNGV. The CDR3 spans 17 residues. V dropped 2 bases and J dropped 5; count of bases not matched to a gene: 8. CDR3 nucleotides: TGTGCCAGCAGCTTATTAGTAGCGGGAGGGGCTAACAATGAGCAGTTCTTC. Its translation: CASSLLVAGGANNEQFF.

This sequence joins TRBV6-5 and TRBJ2-2; D not certain. V was pared by 2 bases and J by 6 bases, with 10 bases between. The CDR3 is 14 residues long. The germline V gene has CDR1 MNHEY and CDR2 SVGAGI. The CDR3 protein is CASSYAVFAGELFF. The CDR3 nucleotides are TGTGCCAGCAGTTACGCGGTTTTCGCCGGGGAGCTGTTTTTT.

Only a few counts were recorded for this clone. This sequence joins TRBV25-1 and TRBJ1-2, with a possible D match to TRBD1 (6 bases). V was clipped by 4 bases and J by 4 bases, with 22 bases between them. The CDR3 consists of 17 residues. Germline CDR1 MGHDK, CDR2 SYGVNS. The CDR3 sequence: CASSGRFGGATGYGYTF. The CDR3 nucleotides read TGTGCCAGCAGTGGGCGCTTCGGGGGGGCCACAGGCTATGGCTACACCTTC.

In the case of this clone: The sample contains more than one DNA sequence encoding this CDR3. The chain employs TRBV2 and TRBJ2-1, with 15 bases matching TRBD2. The CDR3 runs 15 residues. Trimming removed 5 bases from V and 10 bases from J; junction bases left unmatched: 6. CDR1 SNHLY and CDR2 FYNNEI come from the germline V gene. The DNA of the CDR3 is TGTGCCAGCAGTCCGGGACTAGCGGGAGGAGGGGAGCAGTTCTTC. This encodes CASSPGLAGGGEQFF.

This sequence joins TRBV29-1 and TRBJ2-1, with 10 bases fitting TRBD2. Germline lookup yields CDR1 SQVTM and CDR2 ANQGSEA. The V segment lost 4 bases and the J segment 8 bases; nucleotides outside the gene matches: 8. The CDR3 extends over 14 amino acids. This CDR3 is CSVGLRLAGDEQFF. The DNA for the CDR3 is TGCAGCGTTGGCTTACGGCTAGCGGGAGATGAGCAGTTCTTC.

CDR3 amino acids: CASSMGQGHQETQYF. In DNA form, the CDR3 reads TGTGCCAGTAGTATGGGACAGGGGCACCAAGAGACCCAGTACTTC. This rearrangement joins TRBV19 to TRBJ2-5; 10 bases are shared with TRBD1. The CDR3 has 15 residues. The germline gives CDR1 LNHDA, CDR2 SQIVND (reference sequence). Germline trimming cut 3 bases from V and 0 bases from J; bases unmatched to any gene: 1.

This chain connects TRBV7-3 to TRBJ2-1; 11 bases agree with TRBD2. Germline CDR1 reads SGHTA; CDR2 reads FQGTGA. V was clipped by 5 bases and J by 6 bases; unmatched bases: 12. This CDR3 has 17 residues. The CDR3 here is CASSPYTTSGRINEQFF. DNA of the CDR3: TGTGCCAGCAGCCCATACACCACTAGCGGGAGAATCAATGAGCAGTTCTTC.

The rearrangement links TRBV7-9 to TRBJ1-3; 8 bases fit TRBD1. V trimming: 1 base; J trimming: 0 bases; junction bases outside the gene matches: 5. Germline lookup yields CDR1 SEHNR and CDR2 FQNEAQ (reference sequence). The CDR3 is made up of 17 amino acids. CDR3 region: CASSLDAGGLSGNTIYF. The DNA for the CDR3 is TGTGCCAGCAGCTTAGATGCAGGGGGCCTCTCTGGAAACACCATATATTTT. Full variable domain (rest looked up from reference TRBV7-9 and TRBJ1-3): DTGVSQNPRHKITKRGQNVTFRCDPISEHNRLYWYRQTLGQGPEFLTYFQNEAQLEKSRLLSDRFSAERPKGSFSTLEIQRTEQGDSAMYLCASSLDAGGLSGNTIYFGEGSWLTVV.

The chain links TRBV18 to TRBJ2-7; possible D gene TRBD2, 6 bases. The germline V gene has CDR1 KGHSH and CDR2 LQKENI. Trimming pared 6 bases from V and 3 bases from J, leaving 12 bases between. This CDR3 spans 13 amino acids. The CDR3 DNA reads as TGTGCCAGCTCGCGGGACGAATTCTACGAGCAGTACTTC. Protein: CASSRDEFYEQYF.

The chain links TRBV7-2 to TRBJ1-2; weak D call: TRBD1 (6 bases). This CDR3 is built from 13 residues. Germline CDR1 reads SGHTA; CDR2 reads FQGNSA. With 6 bases removed from V and 2 bases from J, the gap between germline ends came to 10 bases. The CDR3 region has the DNA TGTGCCAGCAGTCCTGACAGGAACTATGGCTACACCTTC. Translating it yields CASSPDRNYGYTF.

This clone was counted between two and nine times. The V and J genes are TRBV15 and TRBJ1-5; D is ambiguous. The CDR3 has 15 amino acids. The V end was cut by 1 base, the J end by 1 base, with 8 bases between. Germline CDR1 reads LNHNV; CDR2 reads YYDKDF (reference sequence). The CDR3 loop reads CATSRVAESNQPQHF. In DNA form, the CDR3 reads TGTGCCACCAGCAGAGTGGCAGAAAGCAATCAGCCCCAGCATTTT.

CDR3 coding DNA: TGCGCCAGCAGCCAAGATTTAGGGGTTACTGAAGCTTTCTTT. Its protein product is CASSQDLGVTEAFF. The chain couples TRBV4-3 to TRBJ1-1; D is possibly TRBD1 (5 bases). Germline V gene sequence: CDR1 LGHNA, CDR2 YSLEER. CDR3 length equals 14 residues. V lost 0 bases and J lost 5, with 10 bases in between.

This clone appeared a few times. V usage is TRBV29-1 and J usage is TRBJ2-1; 8 bases line up with TRBD2. The germline V gene has CDR1 SQVTM and CDR2 ANQGSEA. The CDR3 extends over 13 amino acids. J lost 6 bases, V lost 7 bases, and 8 bases had no gene match. CDR3 nucleotides: TGCAGCGCCCGACTAGCGAGCTCCAATGAGCAGTTCTTC. It yields the protein CSARLASSNEQFF.

The rearrangement uses TRBV13 and TRBJ2-1, with D tentatively TRBD2 (5 bases). Germline V gene sequence: CDR1 PRHDT, CDR2 FYEKMQ (reference sequence). This CDR3 contains 11 residues. Trimming shortened V by 5 bases and J by 10 bases, and 9 bases separated the two germline ends. DNA for the CDR3: TGTGCCAGCAGCACTAGGAGGGAGCAGTTCTTC. It translates to CASSTRREQFF. The full variable domain, its missing parts supplied by reference TRBV13 and TRBJ2-1, is AAGVIQSPRHLIKEKRETATLKCYPIPRHDTVYWYQQGPGQDPQFLISFYEKMQSDKGSIPDRFSAQQFSDYHSELNMSSLELGDSALYFCASSTRREQFFGPGTRLTVL.

The chain carries TRBV6-6 and TRBJ2-1; 7 bases align to TRBD2. This CDR3 has 14 residues. The trim removed 0 bases at V and 7 bases at J, leaving 3 bases unmatched. Germline V gene lookup returns CDR1 MNHNY and CDR2 SVGAGI (reference sequence). CDR3 in amino acids: CASSYSTSRNEQFF. The CDR3 bases are TGTGCCAGCAGTTACTCGACTAGCAGGAATGAGCAGTTCTTC.

This chain joins TRBV5-4 and TRBJ2-3; TRBD1 might be the D (6 bases). V dropped 1 base and J dropped 3 bases, with 12 bases sitting between them. Germline CDR1 reads SGHNT; CDR2 reads YYREEE (reference sequence). The CDR3 is 15 residues long. The CDR3 protein is CASSLNRALTDTQYF. CDR3 DNA: TGTGCCAGCAGCTTGAACAGGGCCTTGACAGATACGCAGTATTTT. Combining the CDR3 with reference TRBV5-4 and TRBJ2-3 gives the whole variable domain ETGVTQSPTHLIKTRGQQVTLRCSSQSGHNTVSWYQQALGQGPQFIFQYYREEENGRGNFPPRFSGLQFPNYSSELNVNALELDDSALYLCASSLNRALTDTQYFGPGTRLTVL.

V is TRBV29-1 and J is TRBJ2-7, with D possibly matching TRBD2 (5 bases). Germline CDR1 SQVTM, CDR2 ANQGSEA. V was trimmed by 3 bases and J by 1 base, leaving 10 bases between them. The CDR3 has 13 residues. The CDR3, as DNA: TGCAGCGTTGACTCCGGGGAGTCCTACGAGCAGTACTTC. Translation gives CSVDSGESYEQYF.

This chain joins TRBV30 and TRBJ1-2, with TRBD1 identical over 12 bases. The V segment lost 1 base and the J segment 5 bases; nucleotides outside the gene matches: 5. Germline lookup yields CDR1 GTSNPN and CDR2 SVGIG (reference sequence). The CDR3 runs to 15 residues. The CDR3 DNA reads TGTGCCTGGAGTGCGGGACAGGGGGCCACTTATGGCTACACCTTC. Protein: CAWSAGQGATYGYTF.

V gene TRBV6-5 combines with J gene TRBJ1-1, with D perhaps matching TRBD1 (5 bases). Trimming removed 4 bases from V and 4 bases from J, with 10 bases in between. CDR1 and CDR2 from the germline V gene are MNHEY and SVGAGI. The CDR3 spans 13 residues. The CDR3 loop is CASSSRGGTEAFF. CDR3 coding DNA: TGTGCCAGCAGTTCCCGGGGGGGCACTGAAGCTTTCTTT.